This T cell receptor (beta chain) was documented in a study of cytomegalovirus exposure and HLA in healthy donors. Study results and caveats: One variant, a missense change in DCLRE1C, was linked in a later analysis to TCR beta V- and J-gene trimming. Within an earlier analysis, most TCR beta V segments proved productive either about 90% or about 30% of the time. In vitro assays verified that a few CMV-associated chains recognized CMV antigens specifically.

Note on this clone: Its specificity is not known.

Both 60 Vbeta primers and 13 Jbeta primers went into the PCR. Original processing notes: A follow-up analysis tallied tens of millions of unique TCR beta chains, roughly 11 million shared. Repertoires were generated with immunoSEQ multiplex PCR, while TCRdb's copy carries only in-frame clones and drops some. The DNA was the basis for D and trimming; V, J and clone size are from that table. This repertoire includes around 40,000 clones. The germline V gene encodes CDR1 SQVTM and CDR2 ANQGSEA. Deletions cut 7 bases from V and 8 bases from J, with 5 bases between. CDR3 size: 8 residues. The rearrangement uses TRBV29-1 and TRBJ1-2, with D unresolved. Sequenced sample: PBMCs. The sequence came from a young man in good health and CMV-seronegative. CDR3 DNA: TGCAGCGCCGGGGGCTACACCTTC. Its protein is CSAGGYTF. The full variable domain, with the rest looked up from reference TRBV29-1 and TRBJ1-2, is SAVISQKPSRDICQRGTSLTIQCQVDSQVTMMFWYRQQPGQSLTLIATANQGSEATYESGFVIDKFPISRPNLTFSTLTVSNMSPEDSSIYLCSAGGYTFGSGTRLTVV.